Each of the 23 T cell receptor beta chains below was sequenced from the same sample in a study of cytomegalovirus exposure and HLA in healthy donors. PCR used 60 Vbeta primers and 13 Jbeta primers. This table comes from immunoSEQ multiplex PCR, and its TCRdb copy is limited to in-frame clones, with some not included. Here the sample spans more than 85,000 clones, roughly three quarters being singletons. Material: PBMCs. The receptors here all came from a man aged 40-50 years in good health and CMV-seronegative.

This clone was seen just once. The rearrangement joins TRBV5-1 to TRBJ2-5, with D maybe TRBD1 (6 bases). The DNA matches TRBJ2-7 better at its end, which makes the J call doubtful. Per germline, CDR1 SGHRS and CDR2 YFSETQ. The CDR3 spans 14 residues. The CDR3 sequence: CASSLSQGTYEQYF. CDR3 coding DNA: TGCGCCAGCAGCTTGAGTCAGGGGACCTACGAGCAGTACTTC.

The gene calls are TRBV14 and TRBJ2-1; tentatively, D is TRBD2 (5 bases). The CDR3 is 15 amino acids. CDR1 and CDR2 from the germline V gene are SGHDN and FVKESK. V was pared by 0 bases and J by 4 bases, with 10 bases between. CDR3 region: CASSQERVGYNEQFF. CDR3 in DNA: TGTGCCAGCAGCCAAGAGAGGGTAGGGTACAATGAGCAGTTCTTC.

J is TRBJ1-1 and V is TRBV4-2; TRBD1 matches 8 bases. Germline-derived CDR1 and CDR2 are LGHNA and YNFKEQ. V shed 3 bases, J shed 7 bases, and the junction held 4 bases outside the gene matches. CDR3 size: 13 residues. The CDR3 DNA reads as TGTGCCAGCAGCCACGACAGGGGAGTTGAAGCTTTCTTT. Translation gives CASSHDRGVEAFF.

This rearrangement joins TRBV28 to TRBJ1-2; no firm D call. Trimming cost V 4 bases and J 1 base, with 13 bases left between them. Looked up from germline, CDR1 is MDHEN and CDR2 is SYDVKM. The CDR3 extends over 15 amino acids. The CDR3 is CASSSLRAVNYGYTF. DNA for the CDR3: TGTGCCAGCAGTTCCCTGCGGGCGGTTAACTATGGCTACACCTTC.

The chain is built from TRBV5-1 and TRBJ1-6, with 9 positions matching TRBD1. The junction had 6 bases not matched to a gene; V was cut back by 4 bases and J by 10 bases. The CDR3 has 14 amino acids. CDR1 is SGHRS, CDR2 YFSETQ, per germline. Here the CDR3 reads CASSTGTGSSPLHF. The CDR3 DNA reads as TGCGCCAGCAGCACCGGGACAGGGAGCTCACCCCTCCACTTT.

CDR3: CASSPELYGYTF. In nucleotides, the CDR3 is TGTGCCAGCTCACCAGAGTTGTATGGCTACACCTTC. This sequence joins TRBV18 and TRBJ1-2, with unresolved D. The CDR3 totals 12 residues. The germline V gene has CDR1 KGHSH and CDR2 LQKENI. Deletions cut 2 bases from V and 5 bases from J, with 6 bases between.

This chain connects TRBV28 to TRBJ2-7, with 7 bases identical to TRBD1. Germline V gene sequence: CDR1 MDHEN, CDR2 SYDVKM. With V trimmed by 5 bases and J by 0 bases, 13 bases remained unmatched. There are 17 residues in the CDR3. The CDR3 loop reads CASSRRWDSTSSYEQYF. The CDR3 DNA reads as TGTGCCAGCAGTCGCAGATGGGACAGTACGAGCTCCTACGAGCAGTACTTC.

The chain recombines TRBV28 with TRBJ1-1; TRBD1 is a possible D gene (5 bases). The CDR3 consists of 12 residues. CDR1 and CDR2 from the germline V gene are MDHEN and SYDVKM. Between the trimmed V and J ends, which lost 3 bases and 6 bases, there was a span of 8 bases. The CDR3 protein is CASSFAGSEAFF. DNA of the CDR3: TGTGCCAGCAGTTTCGCAGGGTCTGAAGCTTTCTTT.

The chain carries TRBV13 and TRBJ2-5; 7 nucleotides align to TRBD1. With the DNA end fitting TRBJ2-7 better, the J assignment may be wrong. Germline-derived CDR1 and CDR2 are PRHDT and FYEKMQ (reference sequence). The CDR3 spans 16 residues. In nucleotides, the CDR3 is TGTGCCAGCAGGGAGTGGACCGACAGGGTATTCTACGAGCAGTACTTC. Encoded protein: CASREWTDRVFYEQYF.

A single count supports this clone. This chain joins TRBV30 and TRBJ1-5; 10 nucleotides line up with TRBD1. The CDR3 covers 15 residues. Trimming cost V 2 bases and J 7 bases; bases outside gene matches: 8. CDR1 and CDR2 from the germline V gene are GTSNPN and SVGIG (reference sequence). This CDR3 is CAWSPGTGDRQPQHF. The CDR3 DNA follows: TGTGCCTGGAGTCCCGGGACAGGGGACAGGCAGCCCCAGCATTTT.

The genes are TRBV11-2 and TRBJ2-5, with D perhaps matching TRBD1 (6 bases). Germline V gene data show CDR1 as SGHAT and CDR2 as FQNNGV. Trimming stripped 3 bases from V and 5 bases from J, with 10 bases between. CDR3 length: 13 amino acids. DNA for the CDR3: TGTGCCAGCAGCTTTGGGGGCATGGAGACCCAGTACTTC. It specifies CASSFGGMETQYF.

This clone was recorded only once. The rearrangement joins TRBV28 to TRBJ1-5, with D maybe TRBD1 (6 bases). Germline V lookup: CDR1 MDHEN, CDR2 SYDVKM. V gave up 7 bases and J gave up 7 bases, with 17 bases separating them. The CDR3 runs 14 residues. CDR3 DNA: TGTGCCAGCACCCGTGGGGGTACAGGGCAGCCCCAGCATTTT. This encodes CASTRGGTGQPQHF.

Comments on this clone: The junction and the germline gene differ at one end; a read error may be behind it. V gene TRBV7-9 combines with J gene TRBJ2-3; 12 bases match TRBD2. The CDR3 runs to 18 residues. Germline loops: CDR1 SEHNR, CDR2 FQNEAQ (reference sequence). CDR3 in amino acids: CSSSLPPTSGGHTDTQYF. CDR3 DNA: TGTTCCAGCAGCTTACCCCCGACTAGCGGGGGCCACACAGATACGCAGTATTTT.

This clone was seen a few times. This CDR3 is CASSFGGSYEQYF. CDR3 nucleotide sequence: TGTGCCAGCAGCTTCGGGGGGTCCTACGAGCAGTACTTC. The chain uses TRBV7-2 and TRBJ2-7; 7 bases agree with TRBD2. The CDR3 spans 13 residues. Germline V gene lookup returns CDR1 SGHTA and CDR2 FQGNSA. Trimming cost V 3 bases and J 1 base; bases outside gene matches: 0. The full variable domain, with the rest looked up from reference TRBV7-2 and TRBJ2-7, is GAGVSQSPSNKVTEKGKDVELRCDPISGHTALYWYRQSLGQGLEFLIYFQGNSAPDKSGLPSDRFSAERTGGSVSTLTIQRTQQEDSAVYLCASSFGGSYEQYFGPGTRLTVT.

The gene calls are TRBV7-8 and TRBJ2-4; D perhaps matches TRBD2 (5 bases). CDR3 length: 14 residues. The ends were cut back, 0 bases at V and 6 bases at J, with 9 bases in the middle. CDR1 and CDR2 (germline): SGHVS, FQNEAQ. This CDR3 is CASSLAPGLNIQYF. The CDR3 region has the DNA TGTGCCAGCAGCTTAGCGCCGGGATTAAACATTCAGTACTTC. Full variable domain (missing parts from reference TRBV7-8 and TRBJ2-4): GAGVSQSPRYKVAKRGQDVALRCDPISGHVSLFWYQQALGQGPEFLTYFQNEAQLDKSGLPSDRFFAERPEGSVSTLKIQRTQQEDSAVYLCASSLAPGLNIQYFGAGTRLSVL.

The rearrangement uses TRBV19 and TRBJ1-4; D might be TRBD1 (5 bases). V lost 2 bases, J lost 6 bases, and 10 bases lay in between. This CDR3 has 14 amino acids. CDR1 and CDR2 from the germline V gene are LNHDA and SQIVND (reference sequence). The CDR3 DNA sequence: TGTGCCAGTAGTATAAGCAGGGCGGATGAAAAACTGTTTTTT. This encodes CASSISRADEKLFF.

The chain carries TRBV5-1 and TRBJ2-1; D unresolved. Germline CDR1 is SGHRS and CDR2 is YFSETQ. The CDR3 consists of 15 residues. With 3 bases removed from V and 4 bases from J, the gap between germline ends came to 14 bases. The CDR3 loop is CASSYGSAVYNEQFF. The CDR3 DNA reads TGCGCCAGCAGCTATGGATCCGCGGTATACAATGAGCAGTTCTTC.

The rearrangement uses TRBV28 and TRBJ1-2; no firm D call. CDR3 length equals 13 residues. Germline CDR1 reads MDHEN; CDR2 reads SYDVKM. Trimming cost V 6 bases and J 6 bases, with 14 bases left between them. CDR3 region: CASRDLGIDGYTF. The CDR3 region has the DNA TGTGCCAGCAGGGACTTGGGGATCGATGGCTACACCTTC.

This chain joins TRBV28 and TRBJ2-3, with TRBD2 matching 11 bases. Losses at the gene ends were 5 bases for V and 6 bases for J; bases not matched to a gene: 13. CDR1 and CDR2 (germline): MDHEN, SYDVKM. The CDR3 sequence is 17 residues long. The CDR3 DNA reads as TGTGCCAGCAGTATCACTAGCGGGGGAACCTTGGGGGATACGCAGTATTTT. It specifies CASSITSGGTLGDTQYF.

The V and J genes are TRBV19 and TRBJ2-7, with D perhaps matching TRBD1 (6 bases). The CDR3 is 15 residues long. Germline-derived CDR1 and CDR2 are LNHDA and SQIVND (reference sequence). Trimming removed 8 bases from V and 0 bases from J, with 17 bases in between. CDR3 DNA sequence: TGTGCCAGTGGGGCTGGGTCAGGGGACTCCTACGAGCAGTACTTC. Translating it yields CASGAGSGDSYEQYF.

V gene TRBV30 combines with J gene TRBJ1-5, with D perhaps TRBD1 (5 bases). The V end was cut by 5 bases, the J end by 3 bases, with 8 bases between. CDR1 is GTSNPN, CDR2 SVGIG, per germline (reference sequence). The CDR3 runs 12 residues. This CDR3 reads CAWGAFNQPQHF. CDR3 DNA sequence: TGTGCCTGGGGGGCCTTCAATCAGCCCCAGCATTTT. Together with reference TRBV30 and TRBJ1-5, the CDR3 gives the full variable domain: SQTIHQWPATLVQPVGSPLSLECTVEGTSNPNLYWYRQAAGRGLQLLFYSVGIGQISSEVPQNLSASRPQDRQFILSSKKLLLSDSGFYLCAWGAFNQPQHFGDGTRLSIL.

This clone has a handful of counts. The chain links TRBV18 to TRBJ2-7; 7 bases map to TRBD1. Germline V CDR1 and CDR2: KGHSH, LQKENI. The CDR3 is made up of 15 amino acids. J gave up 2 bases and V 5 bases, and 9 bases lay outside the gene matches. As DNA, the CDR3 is TGTGCCAGCTCAATGGGGACAGTCGGACCCTACGAGCAGTACTTC. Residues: CASSMGTVGPYEQYF.

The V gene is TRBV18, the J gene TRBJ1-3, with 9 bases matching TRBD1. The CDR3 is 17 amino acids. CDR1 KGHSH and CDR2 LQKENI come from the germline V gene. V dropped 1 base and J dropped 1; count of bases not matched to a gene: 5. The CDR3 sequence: CASSPQLQGASGNTIYF. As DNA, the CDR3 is TGTGCCAGCTCACCACAGCTACAGGGGGCGTCTGGAAACACCATATATTTT.